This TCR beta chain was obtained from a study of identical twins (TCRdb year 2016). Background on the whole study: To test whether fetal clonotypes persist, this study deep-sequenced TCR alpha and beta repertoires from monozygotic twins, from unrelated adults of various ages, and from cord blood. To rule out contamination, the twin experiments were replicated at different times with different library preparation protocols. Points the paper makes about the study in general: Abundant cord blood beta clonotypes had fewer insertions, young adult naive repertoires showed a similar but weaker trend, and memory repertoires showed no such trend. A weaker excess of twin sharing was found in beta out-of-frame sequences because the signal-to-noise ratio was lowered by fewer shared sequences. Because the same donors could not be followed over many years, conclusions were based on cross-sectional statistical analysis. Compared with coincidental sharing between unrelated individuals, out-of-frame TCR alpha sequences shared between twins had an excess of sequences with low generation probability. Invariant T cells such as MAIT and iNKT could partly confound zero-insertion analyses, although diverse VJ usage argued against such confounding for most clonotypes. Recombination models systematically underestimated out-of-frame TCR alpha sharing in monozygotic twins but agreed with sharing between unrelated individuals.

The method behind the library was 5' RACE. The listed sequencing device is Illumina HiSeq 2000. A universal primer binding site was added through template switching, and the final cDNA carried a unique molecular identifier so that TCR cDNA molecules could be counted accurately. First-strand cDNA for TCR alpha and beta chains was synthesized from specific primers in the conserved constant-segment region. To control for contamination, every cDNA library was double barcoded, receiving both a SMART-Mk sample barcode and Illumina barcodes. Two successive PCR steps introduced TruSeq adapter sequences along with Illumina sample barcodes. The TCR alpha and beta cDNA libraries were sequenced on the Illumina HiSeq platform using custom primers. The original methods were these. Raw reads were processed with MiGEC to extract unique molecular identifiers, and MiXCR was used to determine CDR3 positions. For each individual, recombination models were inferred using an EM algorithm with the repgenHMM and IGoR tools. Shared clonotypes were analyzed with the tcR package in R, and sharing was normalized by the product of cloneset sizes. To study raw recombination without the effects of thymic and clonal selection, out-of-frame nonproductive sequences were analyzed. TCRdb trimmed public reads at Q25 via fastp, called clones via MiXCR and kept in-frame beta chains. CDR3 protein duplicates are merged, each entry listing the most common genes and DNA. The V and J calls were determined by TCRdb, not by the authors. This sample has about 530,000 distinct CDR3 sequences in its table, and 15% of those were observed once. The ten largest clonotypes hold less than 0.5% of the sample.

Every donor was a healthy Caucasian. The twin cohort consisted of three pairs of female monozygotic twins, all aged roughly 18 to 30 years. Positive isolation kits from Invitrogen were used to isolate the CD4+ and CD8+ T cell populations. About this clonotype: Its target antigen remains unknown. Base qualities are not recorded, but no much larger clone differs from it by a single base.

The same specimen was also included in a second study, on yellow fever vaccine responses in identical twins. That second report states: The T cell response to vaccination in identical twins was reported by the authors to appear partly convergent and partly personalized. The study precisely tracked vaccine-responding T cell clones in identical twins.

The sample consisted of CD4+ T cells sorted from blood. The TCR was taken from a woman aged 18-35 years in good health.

The CDR3: CASSDGTHSTDTQYF. At the DNA level, the sequence is TGTGCCAGCAGCGACGGGACTCATAGCACAGATACGCAGTATTTT. Recombination joined TRBV7-9 with TRBJ2-3; a tentative D match to TRBD2 spans 6 bases. The CDR1 and CDR2 encoded by the germline V gene (reference sequence) are SEHNR and FQNEAQ. At the junction V is shortened by 5 bases and J by 0 bases, with 12 bases in between. CDR3 length: 15 amino acids, cysteine to phenylalanine. Only the CDR3 DNA is retained, 45 bases long and in frame from the first base.